This T cell receptor beta chain was captured by sequencing in a study of blood T cell repertoires in COVID-19. For the study at large: COVID-19 samples, acute and convalescent, were from the United States, Italy and Spain. The cDNA or gDNA used as material had been derived from T cells, B-cell-depleted T cells, or PBMCs.

In the original processing: Amplification of reference gene primers was used by the study to estimate nucleated cell counts. TCRdb's table, derived via immunoSEQ multiplex PCR, lists solely in-frame clones and lacks some. That table furnishes V, J and clone size, whereas the DNA furnished D and trimming. The sample contains around 140,000 clones, roughly 88% of which appear only once. Trimming cost V 7 bases and J 2 bases, with 20 bases left between them. CDR1 MDHEN and CDR2 SYDVKM come from the germline V gene. The length of the CDR3 is 16 residues. Cohort 3 recovery required two negative PCRs, clearance, or symptom resolution.

The sample consisted of PBMCs or T cells enriched from blood (not recorded which). V and J are TRBV28 and TRBJ1-2; no definite D call. This receptor was identified in a man aged 45-65 years who had recovered from COVID-19. The CDR3: CASISPPPGENYGYTF. In DNA form, the CDR3 reads TGTGCCAGCATCTCCCCCCCGCCAGGCGAAAACTATGGCTACACCTTC.